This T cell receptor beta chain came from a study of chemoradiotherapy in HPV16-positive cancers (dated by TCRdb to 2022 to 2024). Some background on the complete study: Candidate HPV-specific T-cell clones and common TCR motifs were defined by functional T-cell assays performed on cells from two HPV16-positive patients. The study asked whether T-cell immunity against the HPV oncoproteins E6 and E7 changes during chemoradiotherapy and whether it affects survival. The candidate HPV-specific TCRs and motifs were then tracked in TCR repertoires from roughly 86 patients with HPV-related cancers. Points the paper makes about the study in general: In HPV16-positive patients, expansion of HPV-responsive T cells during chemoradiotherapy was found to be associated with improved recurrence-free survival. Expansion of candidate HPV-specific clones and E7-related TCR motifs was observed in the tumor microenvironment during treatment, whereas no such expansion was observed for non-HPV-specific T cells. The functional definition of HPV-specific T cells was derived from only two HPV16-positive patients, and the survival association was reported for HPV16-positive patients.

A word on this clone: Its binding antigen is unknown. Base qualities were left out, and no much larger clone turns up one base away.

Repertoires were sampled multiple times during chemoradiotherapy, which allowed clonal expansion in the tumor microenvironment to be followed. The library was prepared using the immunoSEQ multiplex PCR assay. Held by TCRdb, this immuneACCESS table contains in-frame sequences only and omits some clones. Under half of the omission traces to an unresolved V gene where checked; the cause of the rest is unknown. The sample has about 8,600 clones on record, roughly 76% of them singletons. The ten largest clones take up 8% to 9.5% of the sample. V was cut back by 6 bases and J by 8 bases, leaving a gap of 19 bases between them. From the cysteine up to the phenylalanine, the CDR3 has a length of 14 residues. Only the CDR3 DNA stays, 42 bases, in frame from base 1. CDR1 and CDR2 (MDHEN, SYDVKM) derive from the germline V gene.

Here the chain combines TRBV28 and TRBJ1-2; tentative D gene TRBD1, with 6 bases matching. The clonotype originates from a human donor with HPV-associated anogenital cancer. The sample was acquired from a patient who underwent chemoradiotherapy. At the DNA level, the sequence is TGTGCCAGCAGGGGAGTTGGAGGGACAACGGGCTACACCTTC. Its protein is CASRGVGGTTGYTF.